The clone carrying this TCR beta chain came up a few times. Mismatch with germline at one junction end may stem from a read error. This entry comes from a study of early T cells in non-severe SARS-CoV-2 infection. There are 20 residues in the CDR3. CDR1 LNHNV and CDR2 YYDKDF come from the germline V gene (reference sequence). Using its own MiXCR run on the 5' RACE reads, TCRdb lists one record per CDR3 protein. The sample carries around 99,000 distinct CDR3 sequences, 11% recorded once. Sample: whole blood. This receptor was taken from an adult who was a healthcare worker with PCR-confirmed SARS-CoV-2 infection or an uninfected control (not recorded which). This chain joins TRBV15 and TRBJ2-7, with 8 bases matching TRBD1. The CDR3 coding sequence is TGTGTCACCAGCAGAGATTATTCGGGACAGGCAATTTTTTCAAGTGACGAGCAGTACTTC. Encoded protein: CVTSRDYSGQAIFSSDEQYF.